This TCR beta chain appears in the sequencing data of a study of blood T cell repertoires in COVID-19. Study at large: T cells, B-cell-depleted T cells, or PBMCs provided the cDNA or gDNA that served as material.

The CDR3 has 14 amino acids. Per germline, CDR1 MNHEY and CDR2 SVGAGI. V was clipped by 4 bases and J by 6 bases; unmatched bases: 4. Assay used: immunoSEQ multiplex PCR; TCRdb lists only in-frame clones, some missing. This sample has a few hundred thousand clones, with about nine tenths found just once. The TCR sequence derives from a man aged 50-59 years with active or convalescent COVID-19. The genes are TRBV6-5 and TRBJ2-3, with 10 nucleotides matching TRBD1. The sample was peripheral blood. The CDR3 nucleotides are TGTGCCAGCAGTTTGGGACAGGGGCGCGATACGCAGTATTTT. Residues: CASSLGQGRDTQYF.